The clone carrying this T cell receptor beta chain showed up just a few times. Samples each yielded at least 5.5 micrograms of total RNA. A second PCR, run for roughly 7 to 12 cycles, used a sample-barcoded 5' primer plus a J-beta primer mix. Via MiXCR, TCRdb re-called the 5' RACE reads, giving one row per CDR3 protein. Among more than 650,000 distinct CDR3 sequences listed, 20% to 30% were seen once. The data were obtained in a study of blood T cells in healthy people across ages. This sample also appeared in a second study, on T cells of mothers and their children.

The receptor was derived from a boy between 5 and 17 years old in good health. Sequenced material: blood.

CDR3 sequence: CASSLRKPTEAFF. The CDR3 DNA follows: TGTGCCAGCAGTTTAAGGAAACCTACTGAAGCTTTCTTT. This sequence joins TRBV28 and TRBJ1-1; D not certain. Trimming pared 2 bases from V and 5 bases from J, leaving 9 bases between. Germline-derived CDR1 and CDR2 are MDHEN and SYDVKM. The CDR3 consists of 13 residues.